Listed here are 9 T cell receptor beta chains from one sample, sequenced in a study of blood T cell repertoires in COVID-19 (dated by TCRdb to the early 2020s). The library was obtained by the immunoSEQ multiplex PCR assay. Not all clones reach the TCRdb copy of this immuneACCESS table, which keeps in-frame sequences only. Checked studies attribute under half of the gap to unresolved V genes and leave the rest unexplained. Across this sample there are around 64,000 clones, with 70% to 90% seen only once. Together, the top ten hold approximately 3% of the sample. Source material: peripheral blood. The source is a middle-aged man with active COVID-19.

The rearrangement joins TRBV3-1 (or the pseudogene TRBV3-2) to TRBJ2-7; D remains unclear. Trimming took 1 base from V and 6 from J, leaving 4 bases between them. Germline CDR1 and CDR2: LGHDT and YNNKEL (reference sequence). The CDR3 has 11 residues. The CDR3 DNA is TGTGCCAGCAGCCAAGCCTCCGAGCAGTACTTC. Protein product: CASSQASEQYF.

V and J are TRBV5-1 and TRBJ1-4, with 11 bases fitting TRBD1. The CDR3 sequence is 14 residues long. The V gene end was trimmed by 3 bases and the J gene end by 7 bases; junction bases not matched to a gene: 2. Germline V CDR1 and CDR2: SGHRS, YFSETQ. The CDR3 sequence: CASSSDRGLEKLFF. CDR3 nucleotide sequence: TGCGCCAGCAGCTCGGACAGGGGGCTTGAAAAACTGTTTTTT. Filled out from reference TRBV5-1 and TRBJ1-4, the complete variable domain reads KAGVTQTPRYLIKTRGQQVTLSCSPISGHRSVSWYQQTPGQGLQFLFEYFSETQRNKGNFPGRFSGRQFSNSRSEMNVSTLELGDSALYLCASSSDRGLEKLFFGSGTQLSVL.

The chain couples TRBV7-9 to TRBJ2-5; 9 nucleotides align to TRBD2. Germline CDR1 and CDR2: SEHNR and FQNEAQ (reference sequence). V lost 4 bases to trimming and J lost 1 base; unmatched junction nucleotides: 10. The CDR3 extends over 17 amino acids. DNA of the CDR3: TGTGCCAGCAGCTCGCCCGATAGCGGGAGATTCCAAGAGACCCAGTACTTC. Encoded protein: CASSSPDSGRFQETQYF.

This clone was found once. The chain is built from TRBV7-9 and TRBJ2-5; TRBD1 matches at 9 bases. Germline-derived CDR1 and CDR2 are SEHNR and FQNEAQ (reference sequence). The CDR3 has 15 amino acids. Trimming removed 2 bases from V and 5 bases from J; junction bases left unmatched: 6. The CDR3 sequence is CASSLPTGGGETQYF. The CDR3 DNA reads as TGTGCCAGCAGCTTACCGACAGGGGGTGGGGAGACCCAGTACTTC. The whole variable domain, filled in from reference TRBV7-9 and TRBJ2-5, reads DTGVSQNPRHKITKRGQNVTFRCDPISEHNRLYWYRQTLGQGPEFLTYFQNEAQLEKSRLLSDRFSAERPKGSFSTLEIQRTEQGDSAMYLCASSLPTGGGETQYFGPGTRLLVL.

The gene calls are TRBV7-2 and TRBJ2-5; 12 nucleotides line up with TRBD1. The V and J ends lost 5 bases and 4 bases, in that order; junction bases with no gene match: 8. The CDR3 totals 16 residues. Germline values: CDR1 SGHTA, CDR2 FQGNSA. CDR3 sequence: CASSPRGDRGRETQYF. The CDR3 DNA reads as TGTGCCAGCAGCCCCCGTGGGGACAGGGGGCGAGAGACCCAGTACTTC. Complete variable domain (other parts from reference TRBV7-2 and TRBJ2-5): GAGVSQSPSNKVTEKGKDVELRCDPISGHTALYWYRQSLGQGLEFLIYFQGNSAPDKSGLPSDRFSAERTGGSVSTLTIQRTQQEDSAVYLCASSPRGDRGRETQYFGPGTRLLVL.

CDR3 DNA: TGTGCCAGCTCACCACCCGTCCAAGAGACCCAGTACTTC. It encodes CASSPPVQETQYF. The chain links TRBV18 to TRBJ2-5, with D uncertain. From germline, CDR1 is KGHSH and CDR2 LQKENI. The CDR3 is made up of 13 amino acids. V lost 0 bases and J lost 1, with 3 bases in between.

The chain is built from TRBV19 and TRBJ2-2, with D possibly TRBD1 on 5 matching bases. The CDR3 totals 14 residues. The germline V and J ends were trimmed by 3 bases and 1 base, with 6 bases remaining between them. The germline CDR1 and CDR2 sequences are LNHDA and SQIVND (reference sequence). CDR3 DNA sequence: TGTGCCAGTAGTATTACAGGGAACACCGGGGAGCTGTTTTTT. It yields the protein CASSITGNTGELFF.

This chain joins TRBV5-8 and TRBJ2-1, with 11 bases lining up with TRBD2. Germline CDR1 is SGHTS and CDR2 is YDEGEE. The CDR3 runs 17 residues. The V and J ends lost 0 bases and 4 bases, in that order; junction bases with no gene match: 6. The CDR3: CASSLAATSGAYNEQFF. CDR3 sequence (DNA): TGTGCCAGCAGCTTGGCTGCGACTAGCGGGGCTTACAATGAGCAGTTCTTC.

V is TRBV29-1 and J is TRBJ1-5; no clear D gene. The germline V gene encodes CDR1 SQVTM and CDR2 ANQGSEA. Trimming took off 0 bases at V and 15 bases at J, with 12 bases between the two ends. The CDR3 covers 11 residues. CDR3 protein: CSVEDRTEWHF. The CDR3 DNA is TGCAGCGTTGAAGATCGTACAGAATGGCATTTT.